Below, 20 T cell receptor beta chains from the same sample are listed, as sequenced in a study of blood T cell repertoires in COVID-19. Clones were sequenced by immunoSEQ multiplex PCR, and TCRdb holds only the in-frame ones, with some missing. The sample records about 300,000 clones, roughly 89% being singletons. The sample taken for sequencing was PBMCs or T cells enriched from blood (not recorded which). These receptors originate from a woman between 50 and 59 years old who had been exposed to COVID-19.

Concerning this clone itself: Its ends do not fully match the called genes, so a read error is possible. The chain is built from TRBV29-1 and TRBJ2-7; 7 bases fit TRBD2. CDR1 SQVTM and CDR2 ANQGSEA come from the germline V gene. The CDR3 consists of 12 residues. In nucleotides, the CDR3 is TGCAGCGTCGAAGTCGGGGGGTACGAGCAGTACTTC. Translation: CSVEVGGYEQYF.

The chain combines TRBV2 with TRBJ2-1, with TRBD1 matching 7 bases. The CDR3 covers 15 residues. V was pared by 5 bases and J by 3 bases, with 7 bases of the junction left unmatched. From germline, CDR1 is SNHLY and CDR2 FYNNEI. This chain's CDR3 is CASSPGTAIYNEQFF. CDR3 bases: TGTGCCAGCAGTCCCGGGACAGCGATCTACAATGAGCAGTTCTTC.

The V gene is TRBV12-5, the J gene TRBJ2-1, with 8 nucleotides matching TRBD2. Germline V lookup: CDR1 LGHNT, CDR2 FRNRAP. V trimming: 7 bases; J trimming: 7 bases; junction bases outside the gene matches: 12. The CDR3 runs to 15 residues. The CDR3, as DNA: TGTGCTAGTGCCCCCGGGAGGGAGCTGTGGAATGAGCAGTTCTTC. This sequence encodes CASAPGRELWNEQFF.

CDR3 sequence reads: CASSVALTGELFF. Here the CDR3 DNA reads TGTGCCAGCAGCGTAGCTTTGACCGGGGAGCTGTTTTTT. The chain recombines TRBV9 with TRBJ2-2; D call uncertain. Between the trimmed V and J ends, which lost 0 bases and 5 bases, there was a span of 5 bases. Germline CDR1 reads SGDLS; CDR2 reads YYNGEE. The CDR3 consists of 13 residues. Full variable domain (outside the CDR3, taken from reference TRBV9 and TRBJ2-2): DSGVTQTPKHLITATGQRVTLRCSPRSGDLSVYWYQQSLDQGLQFLIQYYNGEERAKGNILERFSAQQFPDLHSELNLSSLELGDSALYFCASSVALTGELFFGEGSRLTVL.

This clone was counted between two and nine times. The V gene is TRBV7-2, the J gene TRBJ1-5, with D maybe TRBD1 (6 bases). V was cut by 5 bases and J by 6 bases, with 20 bases left in between. The CDR3 is made up of 16 amino acids. Germline CDR1 reads SGHTA; CDR2 reads FQGNSA. As DNA, the CDR3 is TGTGCCAGCAGCCCCGGACCTCTGGGGGCAGGTCAGCCCCAGCATTTT. This gives the protein CASSPGPLGAGQPQHF.

The V gene is TRBV28, the J gene TRBJ1-2; TRBD1 might be the D (6 bases). Germline V lookup: CDR1 MDHEN, CDR2 SYDVKM. There are 16 residues in the CDR3. V lost 5 bases to trimming and J lost 5 bases, with 21 bases between them. The CDR3 DNA is TGTGCCAGCAGTCAACCGGGGGGCGGGGTAGCTTATGGCTACACCTTC. It encodes CASSQPGGGVAYGYTF.

This clone was recorded once. The chain employs TRBV5-6 and TRBJ1-5; D possibly corresponds to TRBD1 (5 bases). CDR3 length: 14 amino acids. Germline V CDR1 and CDR2: SGHDT, YYEEEE. The V and J ends lost 0 bases and 9 bases respectively, with 13 bases between them. In nucleotides, the CDR3 is TGTGCCAGCAGCTTGGGCAGGGTGAGAACGCCCCAGCATTTT. It translates to CASSLGRVRTPQHF. Looking up the rest from reference TRBV5-6 and TRBJ1-5 gives the full variable domain: DAGVTQSPTHLIKTRGQQVTLRCSPKSGHDTVSWYQQALGQGPQFIFQYYEEEERQRGNFPDRFSGHQFPNYSSELNVNALLLGDSALYLCASSLGRVRTPQHFGDGTRLSIL.

This clone was seen a single time. V is TRBV5-1 and J is TRBJ1-1; no firm D call. The ends were cut back, 0 bases at V and 0 bases at J, with 6 bases in the middle. The germline CDR1 and CDR2 sequences are SGHRS and YFSETQ. The CDR3 has 14 amino acids. In DNA form, the CDR3 reads TGCGCCAGCAGCTTGGAACAGCTGAACACTGAAGCTTTCTTT. It yields the protein CASSLEQLNTEAFF.

V and J are TRBV3-1 (or the pseudogene TRBV3-2) and TRBJ1-5; the D is unclear. Deletions cut 5 bases from V and 3 bases from J, with 14 bases between. Germline-derived CDR1 and CDR2 are LGHDT and YNNKEL (reference sequence). The CDR3 totals 15 residues. CDR3 sequence: CASSRSGLINQPQHF. CDR3 nucleotides: TGTGCCAGCAGCAGGAGCGGACTTATCAATCAGCCCCAGCATTTT.

This clone was detected only once. The rearrangement links TRBV10-3 to TRBJ1-3, with D unclear. CDR3 length equals 13 residues. Germline lookup yields CDR1 ENHRY and CDR2 SYGVKD. Trimming stripped 7 bases from V and 0 bases from J, with 7 bases between. CDR3 DNA sequence: TGTGCCATCAAGGAGAGCTCTGGAAACACCATATATTTT. This codes for CAIKESSGNTIYF.

The chain employs TRBV2 and TRBJ1-6, with D unclear. CDR3 length: 13 amino acids. V lost 3 bases and J lost 8, with 8 bases in between. Germline CDR1 and CDR2: SNHLY and FYNNEI. The CDR3 reads CASSENLYSPLHF. CDR3 nucleotides: TGTGCCAGCAGTGAGAACTTGTATTCACCCCTCCACTTT.

This rearrangement joins TRBV7-8 to TRBJ2-5, with 14 bases matching TRBD2. CDR1 SGHVS and CDR2 FQNEAQ come from the germline V gene. This CDR3 region has 18 residues. The ends lost 5 bases at V and 2 bases at J; junction bases unmatched: 10. CDR3 DNA sequence: TGTGCCAGCAGCAACCCCCGGACTAGCGGGGGGTTACAAGAGACCCAGTACTTC. It yields the protein CASSNPRTSGGLQETQYF.

The chain links TRBV7-8 to TRBJ2-1; 7 bases align to TRBD2. V trimming: 1 base; J trimming: 9 bases; junction bases outside the gene matches: 12. Germline V gene sequence: CDR1 SGHVS, CDR2 FQNEAQ. The CDR3 runs to 16 residues. For the CDR3, the DNA is TGTGCCAGCAGCTTAGGATACAGCGGGGAGTTAGGTGAGCAGTTCTTC. Its translation: CASSLGYSGELGEQFF.

This rearrangement joins TRBV7-2 to TRBJ2-1; a weak D match, TRBD2 (6 bases). This CDR3 has 13 residues. The V gene lost 3 bases and the J gene lost 3 bases, with 6 bases spanning the gap. Germline CDR1 and CDR2: SGHTA and FQGNSA. This CDR3 reads CASSFGGYNEQFF. In DNA form, the CDR3 reads TGTGCCAGCAGCTTCGGGGGCTACAATGAGCAGTTCTTC. Looking up the rest from reference TRBV7-2 and TRBJ2-1 gives the full variable domain: GAGVSQSPSNKVTEKGKDVELRCDPISGHTALYWYRQSLGQGLEFLIYFQGNSAPDKSGLPSDRFSAERTGGSVSTLTIQRTQQEDSAVYLCASSFGGYNEQFFGPGTRLTVL.

This rearrangement joins TRBV6-5 to TRBJ2-5; the D gene is possibly TRBD1 (6 bases). V was trimmed by 4 bases and J by 5 bases, leaving 14 bases between them. The CDR3 loop spans 14 amino acids. CDR1 MNHEY and CDR2 SVGAGI come from the germline V gene. The CDR3 DNA reads as TGTGCCAGCAGTTCTAGGACAGAGAGGGAGACCCAGTACTTC. Its translation is CASSSRTERETQYF.

This clone was seen only once. The rearrangement links TRBV14 to TRBJ2-7; D is undetermined. Germline CDR1 is SGHDN and CDR2 is FVKESK. This CDR3 is 15 amino acids long. V was pared by 4 bases and J by 0 bases, with 13 bases between. The CDR3 loop reads CASSRGDGSSYEQYF. CDR3 bases: TGTGCCAGCAGCCGAGGAGACGGTAGCTCCTACGAGCAGTACTTC.

The table lists this clone with a few counts. The chain joins TRBV3-1 (or the pseudogene TRBV3-2) to TRBJ2-1, with 8 bases identical to TRBD2. The germline CDR1 and CDR2 sequences are LGHDT and YNNKEL (reference sequence). The CDR3 has 16 amino acids. The ends lost 3 bases at V and 2 bases at J; junction bases unmatched: 6. CDR3 sequence reads: CASSQRGAATYNEQFF. The CDR3 region has the DNA TGTGCCAGCAGCCAGCGGGGGGCGGCTACCTACAATGAGCAGTTCTTC.

V and J are TRBV7-2 and TRBJ2-1; 8 nucleotides match TRBD2. The CDR3 spans 15 residues. The trim removed 5 bases at V and 6 bases at J, leaving 9 bases unmatched. Germline lookup yields CDR1 SGHTA and CDR2 FQGNSA. The CDR3 here is CASSPRSREGNEQFF. CDR3 in DNA: TGTGCCAGCAGCCCCCGGTCACGGGAGGGCAATGAGCAGTTCTTC.

This chain joins TRBV5-1 and TRBJ2-7, with a weak D call TRBD1 (6 bases). V gave up 4 bases and J gave up 2 bases, with 13 bases separating them. From germline, CDR1 is SGHRS and CDR2 YFSETQ. The CDR3 totals 14 residues. The CDR3 reads CASSPTDSTYEQYF. The CDR3 DNA sequence: TGCGCCAGCAGCCCAACGGACAGCACCTACGAGCAGTACTTC.

The genes are TRBV10-3 and TRBJ2-5; no clear D. The CDR3 is 12 residues long. Germline CDR1 reads ENHRY; CDR2 reads SYGVKD. The V and J ends lost 0 bases and 4 bases respectively, with 3 bases between them. CDR3 DNA: TGTGCCATCAGTGAGTCCAGAGAGACCCAGTACTTC. This codes for CAISESRETQYF.